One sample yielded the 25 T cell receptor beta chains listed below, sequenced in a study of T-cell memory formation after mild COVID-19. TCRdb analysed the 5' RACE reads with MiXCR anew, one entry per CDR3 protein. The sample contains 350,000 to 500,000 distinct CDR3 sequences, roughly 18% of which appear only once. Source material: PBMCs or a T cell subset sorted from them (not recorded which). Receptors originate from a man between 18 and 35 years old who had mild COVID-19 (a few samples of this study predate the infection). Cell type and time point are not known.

The CDR3 reads CASSGGAGGSPLHF. The CDR3 DNA reads TGTGCCAGCAGCGGAGGGGCCGGCGGTTCACCCCTCCACTTT. The chain couples TRBV3-1 to TRBJ1-6; weak D call: TRBD1 (5 bases). With 5 bases removed from V and 9 bases from J, the gap between germline ends came to 14 bases. The CDR3 has 14 residues. The germline CDR1 and CDR2 sequences are LGHDT and YNNKEL (reference sequence).

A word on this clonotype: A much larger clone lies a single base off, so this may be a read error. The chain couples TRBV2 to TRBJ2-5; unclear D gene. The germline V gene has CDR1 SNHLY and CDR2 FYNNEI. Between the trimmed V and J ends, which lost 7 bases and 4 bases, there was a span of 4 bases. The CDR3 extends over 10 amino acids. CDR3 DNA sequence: TGTGCCAGCACCCGAGAGACCCAGTACTTC. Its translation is CASTRETQYF.

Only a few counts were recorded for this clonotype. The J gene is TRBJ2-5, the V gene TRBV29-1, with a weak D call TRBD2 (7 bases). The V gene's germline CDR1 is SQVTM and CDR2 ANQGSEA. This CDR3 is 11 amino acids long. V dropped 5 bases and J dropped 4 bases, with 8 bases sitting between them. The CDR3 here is CSVRGGETQYF. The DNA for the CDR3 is TGCAGCGTTAGGGGGGGAGAGACCCAGTACTTC.

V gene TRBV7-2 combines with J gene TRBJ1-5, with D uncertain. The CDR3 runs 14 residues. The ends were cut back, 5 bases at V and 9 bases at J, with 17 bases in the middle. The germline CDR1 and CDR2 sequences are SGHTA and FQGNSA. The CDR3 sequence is CASSATMEIAPQHF. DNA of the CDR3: TGTGCCAGCAGCGCTACCATGGAGATCGCGCCCCAGCATTTT. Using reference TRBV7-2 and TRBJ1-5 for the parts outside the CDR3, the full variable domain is GAGVSQSPSNKVTEKGKDVELRCDPISGHTALYWYRQSLGQGLEFLIYFQGNSAPDKSGLPSDRFSAERTGGSVSTLTIQRTQQEDSAVYLCASSATMEIAPQHFGDGTRLSIL.

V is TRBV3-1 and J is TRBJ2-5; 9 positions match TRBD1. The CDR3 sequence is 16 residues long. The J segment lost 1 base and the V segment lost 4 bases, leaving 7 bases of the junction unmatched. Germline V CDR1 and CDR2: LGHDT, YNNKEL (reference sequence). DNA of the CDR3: TGTGCCAGCAGCCTGGGGACAGGGAGAGTCCAAGAGACCCAGTACTTC. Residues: CASSLGTGRVQETQYF.

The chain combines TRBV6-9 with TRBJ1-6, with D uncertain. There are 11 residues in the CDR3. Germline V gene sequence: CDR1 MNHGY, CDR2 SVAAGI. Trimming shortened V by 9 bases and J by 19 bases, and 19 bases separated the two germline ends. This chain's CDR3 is CARNSSEVAHF. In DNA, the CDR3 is TGTGCCAGAAACTCATCAGAGGTAGCTCACTTT.

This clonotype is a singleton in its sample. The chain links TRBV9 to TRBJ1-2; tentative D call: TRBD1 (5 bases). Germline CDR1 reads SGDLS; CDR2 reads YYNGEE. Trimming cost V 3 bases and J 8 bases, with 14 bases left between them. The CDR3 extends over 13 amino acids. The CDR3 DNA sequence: TGTGCCAGCAGCGAATGGGACGGTGGAGGCTACACCTTC. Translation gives CASSEWDGGGYTF.

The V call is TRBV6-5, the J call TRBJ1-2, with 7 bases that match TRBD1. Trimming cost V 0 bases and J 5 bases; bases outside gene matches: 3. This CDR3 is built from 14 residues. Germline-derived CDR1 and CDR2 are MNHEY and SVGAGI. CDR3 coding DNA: TGTGCCAGCAGTTACTCGAACAGGGGTTATGGCTACACCTTC. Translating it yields CASSYSNRGYGYTF.

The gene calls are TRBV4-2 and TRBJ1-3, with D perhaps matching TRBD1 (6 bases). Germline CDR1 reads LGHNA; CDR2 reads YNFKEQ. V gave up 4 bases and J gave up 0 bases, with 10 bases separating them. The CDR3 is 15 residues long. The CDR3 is CASSPGQISGNTIYF. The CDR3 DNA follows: TGTGCCAGCAGCCCCGGACAGATCTCTGGAAACACCATATATTTT.

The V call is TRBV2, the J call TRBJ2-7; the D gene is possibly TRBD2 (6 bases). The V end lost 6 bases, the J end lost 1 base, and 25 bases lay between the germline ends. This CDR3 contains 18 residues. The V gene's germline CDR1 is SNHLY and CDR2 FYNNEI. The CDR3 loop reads CASRSRDSPRVVSYEQYF. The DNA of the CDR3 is TGTGCCAGCAGGAGCCGGGACTCCCCACGGGTGGTTTCCTACGAGCAGTACTTC.

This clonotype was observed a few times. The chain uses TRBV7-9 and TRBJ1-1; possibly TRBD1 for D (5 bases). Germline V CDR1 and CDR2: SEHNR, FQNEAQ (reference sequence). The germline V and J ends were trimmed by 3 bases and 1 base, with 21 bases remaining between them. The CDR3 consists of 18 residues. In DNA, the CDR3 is TGTGCCAGCAGCTTGCTTAGAGGGGCGGGAATTCCGAACACTGAAGCTTTCTTT. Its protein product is CASSLLRGAGIPNTEAFF.

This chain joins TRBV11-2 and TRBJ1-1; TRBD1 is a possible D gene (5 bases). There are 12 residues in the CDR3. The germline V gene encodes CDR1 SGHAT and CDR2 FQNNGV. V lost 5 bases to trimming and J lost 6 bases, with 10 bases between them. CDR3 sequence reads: CASSPAGAEAFF. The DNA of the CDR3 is TGTGCCAGCAGCCCCGCGGGGGCTGAAGCTTTCTTT.

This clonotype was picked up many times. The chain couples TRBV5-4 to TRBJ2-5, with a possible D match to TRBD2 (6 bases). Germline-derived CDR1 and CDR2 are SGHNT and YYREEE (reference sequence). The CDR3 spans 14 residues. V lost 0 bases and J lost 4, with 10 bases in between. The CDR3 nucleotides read TGTGCCAGCAGCTTGGGATTAGCGGCAGAGACCCAGTACTTC. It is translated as CASSLGLAAETQYF.

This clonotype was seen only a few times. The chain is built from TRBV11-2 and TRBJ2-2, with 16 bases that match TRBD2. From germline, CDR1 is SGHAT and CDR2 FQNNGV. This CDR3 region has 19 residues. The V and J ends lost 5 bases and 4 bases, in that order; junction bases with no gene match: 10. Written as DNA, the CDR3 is TGTGCCAGCAGCCCCCGACCGGGACTAGCGGGGGGGCCCACCGGGGAGCTGTTTTTT. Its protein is CASSPRPGLAGGPTGELFF.

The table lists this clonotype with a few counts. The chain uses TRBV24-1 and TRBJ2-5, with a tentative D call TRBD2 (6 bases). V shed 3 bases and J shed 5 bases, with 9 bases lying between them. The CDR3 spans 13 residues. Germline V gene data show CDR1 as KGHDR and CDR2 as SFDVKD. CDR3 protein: CATSDPAGETQYF. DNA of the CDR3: TGTGCCACCAGTGATCCTGCGGGGGAGACCCAGTACTTC.

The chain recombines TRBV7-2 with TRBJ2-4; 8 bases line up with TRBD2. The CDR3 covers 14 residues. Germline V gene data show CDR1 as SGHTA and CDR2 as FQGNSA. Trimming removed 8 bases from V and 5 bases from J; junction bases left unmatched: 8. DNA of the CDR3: TGTGCCAGCGCCTCTAACGGGGGGGAAAACATTCAGTACTTC. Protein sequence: CASASNGGENIQYF. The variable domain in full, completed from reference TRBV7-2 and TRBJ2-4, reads GAGVSQSPSNKVTEKGKDVELRCDPISGHTALYWYRQSLGQGLEFLIYFQGNSAPDKSGLPSDRFSAERTGGSVSTLTIQRTQQEDSAVYLCASASNGGENIQYFGAGTRLSVL.

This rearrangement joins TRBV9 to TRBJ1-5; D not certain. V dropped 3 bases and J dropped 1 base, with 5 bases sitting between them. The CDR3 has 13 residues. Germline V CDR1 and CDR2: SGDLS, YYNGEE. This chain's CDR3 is CASSGRSNQPQHF. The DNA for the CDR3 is TGTGCCAGCAGCGGACGGAGCAATCAGCCCCAGCATTTT. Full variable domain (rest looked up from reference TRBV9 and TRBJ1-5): DSGVTQTPKHLITATGQRVTLRCSPRSGDLSVYWYQQSLDQGLQFLIQYYNGEERAKGNILERFSAQQFPDLHSELNLSSLELGDSALYFCASSGRSNQPQHFGDGTRLSIL.

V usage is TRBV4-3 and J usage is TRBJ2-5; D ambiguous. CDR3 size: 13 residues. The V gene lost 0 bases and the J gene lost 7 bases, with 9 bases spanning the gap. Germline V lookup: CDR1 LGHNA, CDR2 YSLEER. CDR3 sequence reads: CASSQELVGTQYF. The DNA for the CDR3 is TGCGCCAGCAGCCAAGAGCTAGTGGGGACCCAGTACTTC.

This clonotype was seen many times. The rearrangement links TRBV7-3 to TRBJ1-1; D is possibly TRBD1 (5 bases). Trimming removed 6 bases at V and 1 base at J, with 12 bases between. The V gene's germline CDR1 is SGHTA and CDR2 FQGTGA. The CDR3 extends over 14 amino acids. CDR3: CASRDGRGNTEAFF. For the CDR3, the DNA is TGTGCCAGCAGGGACGGTAGGGGGAACACTGAAGCTTTCTTT.

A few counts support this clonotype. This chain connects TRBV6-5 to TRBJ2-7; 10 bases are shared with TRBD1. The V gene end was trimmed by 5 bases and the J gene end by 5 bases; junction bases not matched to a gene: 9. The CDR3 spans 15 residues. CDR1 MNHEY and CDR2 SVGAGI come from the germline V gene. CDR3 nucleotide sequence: TGTGCCAGCAGTAATTACCGGGACAGGGGCCACGAGCAGTACTTC. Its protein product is CASSNYRDRGHEQYF.

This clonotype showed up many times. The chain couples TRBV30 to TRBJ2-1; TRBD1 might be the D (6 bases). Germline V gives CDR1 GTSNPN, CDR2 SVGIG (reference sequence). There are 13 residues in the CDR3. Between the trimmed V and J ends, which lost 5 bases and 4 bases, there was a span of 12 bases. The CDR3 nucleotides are TGTGCCTGGCAACAGGGAGAATACAATGAGCAGTTCTTC. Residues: CAWQQGEYNEQFF.

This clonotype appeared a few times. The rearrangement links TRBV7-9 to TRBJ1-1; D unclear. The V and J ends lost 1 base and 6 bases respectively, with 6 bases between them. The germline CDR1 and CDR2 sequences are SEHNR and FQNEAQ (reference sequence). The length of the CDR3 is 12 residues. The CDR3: CASSLGFAEAFF. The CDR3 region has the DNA TGTGCCAGCAGCTTAGGATTCGCTGAAGCTTTCTTT.

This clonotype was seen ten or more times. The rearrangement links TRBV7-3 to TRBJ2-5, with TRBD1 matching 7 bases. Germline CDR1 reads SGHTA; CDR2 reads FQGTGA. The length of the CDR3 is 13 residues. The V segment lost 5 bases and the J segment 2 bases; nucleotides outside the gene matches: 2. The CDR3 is CASSGGQQETQYF. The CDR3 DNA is TGTGCCAGCAGCGGGGGACAGCAAGAGACCCAGTACTTC.

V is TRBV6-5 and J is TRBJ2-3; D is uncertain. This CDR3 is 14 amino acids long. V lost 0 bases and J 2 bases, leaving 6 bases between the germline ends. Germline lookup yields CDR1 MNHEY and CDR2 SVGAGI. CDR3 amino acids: CASSYSVTTDTQYF. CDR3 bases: TGTGCCAGCAGTTACTCAGTCACCACAGATACGCAGTATTTT.

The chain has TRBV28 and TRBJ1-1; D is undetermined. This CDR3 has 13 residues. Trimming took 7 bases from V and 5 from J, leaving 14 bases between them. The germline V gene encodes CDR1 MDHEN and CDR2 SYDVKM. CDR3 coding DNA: TGTGCCAGCATCGAAACATCGGGGACTGAAGCTTTCTTT. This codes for CASIETSGTEAFF.